The 30 T cell receptor beta chains presented below share a single source sample, sequenced in a study of blood T cell repertoires in COVID-19. The protocol was immunoSEQ multiplex PCR, while the TCRdb copy is restricted to in-frame clones and leaves out a portion. The table records roughly 70,000 clones, 70% to 80% of them present only once. Sequencing used peripheral blood. These receptors all stem from a man between 65 and 85 years old with COVID-19, enrolled during active disease.

This chain joins TRBV5-1 and TRBJ2-7, with 9 positions matching TRBD2. CDR3 size: 16 residues. With V trimmed by 4 bases and J by 3 bases, 11 bases remained unmatched. CDR1 and CDR2 from the germline V gene are SGHRS and YFSETQ. The CDR3: CASSLTPGLAVYEQYF. The CDR3 DNA reads as TGCGCCAGCAGCCTCACTCCGGGACTAGCTGTCTACGAGCAGTACTTC.

The chain has TRBV4-2 and TRBJ1-2; TRBD1 is a possible D gene (6 bases). V lost 4 bases, J lost 7 bases, and 16 bases lay in between. The CDR3 has 14 amino acids. CDR1 and CDR2 from the germline V gene are LGHNA and YNFKEQ. Here the CDR3 DNA reads TGTGCCAGCAGCCCCGACTCGGGGGGCGCTGGCTACACCTTC. This translates into CASSPDSGGAGYTF.

This clone was seen once. This chain connects TRBV5-1 to TRBJ1-4, with D unresolved. Germline CDR1 and CDR2: SGHRS and YFSETQ. This CDR3 is 14 amino acids long. Between the trimmed V and J ends, which lost 0 bases and 5 bases, there was a span of 8 bases. The CDR3 protein is CASSLADGNEKLFF. The CDR3 DNA sequence: TGCGCCAGCAGCTTGGCCGACGGGAATGAAAAACTGTTTTTT.

The rearrangement joins TRBV7-2 to TRBJ2-3, with unresolved D. Between the trimmed V and J ends, which lost 5 bases and 4 bases, there was a span of 10 bases. The V gene's germline CDR1 is SGHTA and CDR2 FQGNSA. The CDR3 is 13 residues long. The CDR3 protein is CASSLRVADTQYF. DNA for the CDR3: TGTGCCAGCAGCCTCCGGGTGGCAGATACGCAGTATTTT.

V gene TRBV7-2 combines with J gene TRBJ1-2; TRBD1 aligns across 10 bases. Germline assignment: CDR1 SGHTA and CDR2 FQGNSA. V was clipped by 6 bases and J by 2 bases; unmatched bases: 6. This CDR3 has 15 amino acids. CDR3 sequence (DNA): TGTGCCAGCAGACACGGACAGGGGGACAACTATGGCTACACCTTC. As protein: CASRHGQGDNYGYTF. The full variable domain, with the rest looked up from reference TRBV7-2 and TRBJ1-2, is GAGVSQSPSNKVTEKGKDVELRCDPISGHTALYWYRQSLGQGLEFLIYFQGNSAPDKSGLPSDRFSAERTGGSVSTLTIQRTQQEDSAVYLCASRHGQGDNYGYTFGSGTRLTVV.

A few counts support this clone. The rearrangement uses TRBV3-1 (or the pseudogene TRBV3-2) and TRBJ1-2; unclear D gene. Trimming stripped 0 bases from V and 4 bases from J, with 6 bases between. The germline V gene encodes CDR1 LGHDT and CDR2 YNNKEL (reference sequence). The CDR3 covers 13 residues. The CDR3 DNA follows: TGTGCCAGCAGCCAAGATTTAATCTATGGCTACACCTTC. Translated, it gives CASSQDLIYGYTF.

The chain employs TRBV18 and TRBJ1-5; TRBD1 matches at 7 bases. The CDR3 length is 15 residues. Germline V gene data show CDR1 as KGHSH and CDR2 as LQKENI. The junction had 6 bases not matched to a gene; V was cut back by 3 bases and J by 4 bases. CDR3 nucleotide sequence: TGTGCCAGCTCACCCCGGACAGGACCTAATCAGCCCCAGCATTTT. This sequence encodes CASSPRTGPNQPQHF. The complete variable domain, with remaining parts taken from reference TRBV18 and TRBJ1-5, reads NAGVMQNPRHLVRRRGQEARLRCSPMKGHSHVYWYRQLPEEGLKFMVYLQKENIIDESGMPKERFSAEFPKEGPSILRIQQVVRGDSAAYFCASSPRTGPNQPQHFGDGTRLSIL.

This clone has only one observation. The chain combines TRBV19 with TRBJ2-7, with 8 bases aligning to TRBD2. V shed 5 bases and J 7 bases; nucleotides not matched to a gene: 10. The CDR3 is made up of 14 amino acids. The germline V gene encodes CDR1 LNHDA and CDR2 SQIVND (reference sequence). CDR3 in amino acids: CASSAPGLEKEQYF. The CDR3 DNA follows: TGTGCCAGTAGTGCACCGGGACTAGAAAAGGAGCAGTACTTC. The full variable domain, in which reference TRBV19 and TRBJ2-7 provide the parts outside the CDR3, is DGGITQSPKYLFRKEGQNVTLSCEQNLNHDAMYWYRQDPGQGLRLIYYSQIVNDFQKGDIAEGYSVSREKKESFPLTVTSAQKNPTAFYLCASSAPGLEKEQYFGPGTRLTVT.

The CDR3 sequence: CASSGFRGTMNTEAFF. In DNA form, the CDR3 reads TGTGCCAGCAGTGGATTCAGGGGAACCATGAACACTGAAGCTTTCTTT. The gene calls are TRBV27 and TRBJ1-1; a weak D match, TRBD1 (6 bases). The CDR3 totals 16 residues. CDR1 is MNHEY, CDR2 SMNVEV, per germline (reference sequence). Trimming took 5 bases from V and 0 from J, leaving 16 bases between them.

This clone was seen once. This chain links TRBV7-2 with TRBJ1-2; D possibly corresponds to TRBD1 (5 bases). CDR1 is SGHTA, CDR2 FQGNSA, per germline. V was pared by 5 bases and J by 5 bases, with 9 bases between. CDR3 length: 12 residues. The CDR3, as DNA: TGTGCCAGCAGCCCGCAGGGTTATGGCTACACCTTC. Protein: CASSPQGYGYTF. The full variable domain, with the rest looked up from reference TRBV7-2 and TRBJ1-2, is GAGVSQSPSNKVTEKGKDVELRCDPISGHTALYWYRQSLGQGLEFLIYFQGNSAPDKSGLPSDRFSAERTGGSVSTLTIQRTQQEDSAVYLCASSPQGYGYTFGSGTRLTVV.

This chain connects TRBV27 to TRBJ1-3; no clear D gene. CDR3 size: 15 residues. V was clipped by 5 bases and J by 4 bases, with 15 bases between them. Germline assignment: CDR1 MNHEY and CDR2 SMNVEV (reference sequence). CDR3 sequence: CASSPLQAGGNTIYF. The CDR3 DNA is TGTGCCAGCAGTCCACTCCAAGCGGGAGGAAACACCATATATTTT.

The chain has TRBV5-1 and TRBJ2-7; the D gene is possibly TRBD1 (6 bases). This CDR3 spans 16 amino acids. V lost 4 bases and J lost 2, with 19 bases in between. The germline V gene encodes CDR1 SGHRS and CDR2 YFSETQ. CDR3 nucleotide sequence: TGCGCCAGCAGCCCGGGACCGCGACAGGTGCCCTACGAGCAGTACTTC. It is translated as CASSPGPRQVPYEQYF.

The rearrangement joins TRBV7-2 to TRBJ2-1, with TRBD2 as a possible D gene (5 bases). Trimming removed 5 bases from V and 0 bases from J, with 14 bases in between. The CDR3 totals 16 residues. Per germline, CDR1 SGHTA and CDR2 FQGNSA. The CDR3 nucleotides read TGTGCCAGCAGCCCTCCTAGCCTTAGCTCCTACAATGAGCAGTTCTTC. Translating it yields CASSPPSLSSYNEQFF.

The chain employs TRBV5-4 and TRBJ2-3; a weak D match, TRBD1 (6 bases). V shed 0 bases and J shed 2 bases, with 10 bases lying between them. The germline V gene has CDR1 SGHNT and CDR2 YYREEE (reference sequence). The CDR3 has 15 amino acids. CDR3 nucleotide sequence: TGTGCCAGCAGCTTGGTACAGGGAGCCACAGATACGCAGTATTTT. This encodes CASSLVQGATDTQYF.

V and J are TRBV7-9 and TRBJ2-1; possible D gene TRBD2, 6 bases. The germline CDR1 and CDR2 sequences are SEHNR and FQNEAQ (reference sequence). Trimming cost V 5 bases and J 6 bases, with 14 bases left between them. This CDR3 region has 14 residues. Here the CDR3 reads CASSVSGAINEQFF. The CDR3 nucleotides read TGTGCCAGCAGCGTTAGCGGCGCCATCAATGAGCAGTTCTTC. Full variable domain (remainder filled in from reference TRBV7-9 and TRBJ2-1): DTGVSQNPRHKITKRGQNVTFRCDPISEHNRLYWYRQTLGQGPEFLTYFQNEAQLEKSRLLSDRFSAERPKGSFSTLEIQRTEQGDSAMYLCASSVSGAINEQFFGPGTRLTVL.

The rearrangement joins TRBV27 to TRBJ1-6; 9 positions match TRBD1. The germline CDR1 and CDR2 sequences are MNHEY and SMNVEV (reference sequence). The CDR3 totals 15 residues. J lost 9 bases, V lost 1 base, and 4 bases had no gene match. The CDR3 DNA reads as TGTGCCAGCAGTTTATGGGGACAGGGTGGTTCACCCCTCCACTTT. Its protein is CASSLWGQGGSPLHF.

In this sample, this clone turned up a few times. The chain uses TRBV4-2 and TRBJ1-5, with a tentative D call TRBD1 (6 bases). CDR1 LGHNA and CDR2 YNFKEQ come from the germline V gene. The V gene lost 2 bases and the J gene lost 6 bases, with 11 bases spanning the gap. The CDR3 runs to 14 residues. CDR3 coding DNA: TGTGCCAGCAGCCAACCACAGGGCGGTCAGCCCCAGCATTTT. Translated, it gives CASSQPQGGQPQHF.

This sequence joins TRBV28 and TRBJ2-5; 7 bases align to TRBD2. Germline trimming cut 10 bases from V and 2 bases from J; bases unmatched to any gene: 10. The CDR3 extends over 14 amino acids. The germline gives CDR1 MDHEN, CDR2 SYDVKM. DNA for the CDR3: TGTGCCACCCTGGGACTACGAGTACAAGAGACCCAGTACTTC. This translates into CATLGLRVQETQYF.

The chain has TRBV7-9 and TRBJ2-3; 15 positions match TRBD2. Germline V CDR1 and CDR2: SEHNR, FQNEAQ (reference sequence). The CDR3 has 18 amino acids. With V trimmed by 5 bases and J by 6 bases, 12 bases remained unmatched. CDR3 coding DNA: TGTGCCAGCAGCCCACACCGGGGACTAGCGGGAGGCCCGGATACGCAGTATTTT. Amino acids: CASSPHRGLAGGPDTQYF.

Notes on this clone: Other nucleotide sequences from this sample produce the same CDR3. This sequence joins TRBV11-3 and TRBJ2-1; TRBD2 aligns across 13 bases. This CDR3 contains 16 residues. V was pared by 3 bases and J by 2 bases, with 1 base of the junction left unmatched. Germline loops: CDR1 SGHNT, CDR2 YENEEA. CDR3 nucleotides: TGTGCCAGCAGCTTGGGACTAGCGGGAACCTACAATGAGCAGTTCTTC. It translates to CASSLGLAGTYNEQFF.

The chain links TRBV28 to TRBJ1-2, with D unresolved. Germline V gene sequence: CDR1 MDHEN, CDR2 SYDVKM. With 3 bases removed from V and 1 base from J, the gap between germline ends came to 18 bases. The CDR3 length is 17 residues. The CDR3 DNA sequence: TGTGCCAGCAGTTTTCAGCCTTCGGGAGGATATAACTATGGCTACACCTTC. Protein: CASSFQPSGGYNYGYTF.

V usage is TRBV18 and J usage is TRBJ1-4, with 7 nucleotides matching TRBD1. Germline V gene sequence: CDR1 KGHSH, CDR2 LQKENI. V lost 4 bases, J lost 4 bases, and 3 bases stayed unmatched. CDR3 length: 14 amino acids. The CDR3 sequence is CASSLDRSNEKLFF. CDR3 sequence (DNA): TGTGCCAGCTCACTGGACAGGAGTAATGAAAAACTGTTTTTT.

The chain links TRBV11-3 to TRBJ1-1, with unresolved D. V was pared by 2 bases and J by 4 bases, with 8 bases between. This CDR3 spans 13 amino acids. Germline lookup yields CDR1 SGHNT and CDR2 YENEEA. The CDR3 spells CASSLLPSTEAFF. CDR3 coding DNA: TGTGCCAGCAGCTTATTGCCTAGCACTGAAGCTTTCTTT.

To note about this clone: Sequence at one end of the junction differs from germline and may be a read error. The chain is built from TRBV7-7 and TRBJ2-1; 8 nucleotides match TRBD1. This CDR3 region has 15 residues. Germline assignment: CDR1 SSHAT and CDR2 FNYEAQ (reference sequence). The DNA for the CDR3 is TGTGCTAGCAGCCAAGGGGACAGGATGGACAATGAGCAGTTCTTC. Translated: CASSQGDRMDNEQFF.

The chain combines TRBV6-6 with TRBJ1-1; D might be TRBD1 (6 bases). Per the germline V gene, CDR1 is MNHNY and CDR2 is SVGAGI (reference sequence). The CDR3 runs 13 residues. V shed 5 bases and J shed 1 base, with 8 bases lying between them. The CDR3 DNA is TGTGCCAGCAGTGTGACAGGGAACACTGAAGCTTTCTTT. Residues: CASSVTGNTEAFF.

V gene TRBV6-2 or TRBV6-3 combines with J gene TRBJ2-1; 9 bases map to TRBD2. The CDR3 has 16 residues. Per germline, CDR1 MNHEY and CDR2 SVGEGT. V was clipped by 1 base and J by 3 bases; unmatched bases: 4. The CDR3 coding sequence is TGTGCCAGCAGTTACTATGTAGCGGGAGTCTACAATGAGCAGTTCTTC. This gives the protein CASSYYVAGVYNEQFF.

This chain links TRBV4-1 with TRBJ1-6, with a weak D call TRBD1 (6 bases). The length of the CDR3 is 17 residues. With 1 base removed from V and 14 bases from J, the gap between germline ends came to 24 bases. The germline V gene has CDR1 MGHRA and CDR2 YSYEKL. DNA of the CDR3: TGCGCCAGCAGCCAAGTAGCCTTGGGCAGGGGAAGTTTGGCCCTCCACTTT. It yields the protein CASSQVALGRGSLALHF.

The chain couples TRBV29-1 to TRBJ1-2; the match to TRBD1 covers 9 bases. The junction had 3 bases not matched to a gene; V was cut back by 7 bases and J by 0 bases. The CDR3 is 13 amino acids. The germline V gene has CDR1 SQVTM and CDR2 ANQGSEA. The CDR3 sequence is CSADRGTNYGYTF. The CDR3 DNA reads as TGCAGCGCTGACAGGGGGACTAACTATGGCTACACCTTC.

This chain joins TRBV4-2 and TRBJ1-1; 7 bases fit TRBD1. Germline V gives CDR1 LGHNA, CDR2 YNFKEQ. The trim removed 0 bases at V and 3 bases at J, leaving 10 bases unmatched. The CDR3 is 17 amino acids. CDR3: CASSQDVGGFFDTEAFF. Here the CDR3 DNA reads TGTGCCAGCAGCCAAGATGTAGGGGGCTTCTTTGACACTGAAGCTTTCTTT.

This clone was observed a single time. The chain has TRBV7-6 and TRBJ1-3; TRBD1 is a possible D gene (5 bases). CDR3 length: 15 amino acids. Germline V CDR1 and CDR2: SGHVS, FNYEAQ. Trimming cost V 1 base and J 1 base, with 8 bases left between them. CDR3 DNA: TGTGCCAGCAGCTTAGGAAGGGGATCTGGAAACACCATATATTTT. Its translation is CASSLGRGSGNTIYF.